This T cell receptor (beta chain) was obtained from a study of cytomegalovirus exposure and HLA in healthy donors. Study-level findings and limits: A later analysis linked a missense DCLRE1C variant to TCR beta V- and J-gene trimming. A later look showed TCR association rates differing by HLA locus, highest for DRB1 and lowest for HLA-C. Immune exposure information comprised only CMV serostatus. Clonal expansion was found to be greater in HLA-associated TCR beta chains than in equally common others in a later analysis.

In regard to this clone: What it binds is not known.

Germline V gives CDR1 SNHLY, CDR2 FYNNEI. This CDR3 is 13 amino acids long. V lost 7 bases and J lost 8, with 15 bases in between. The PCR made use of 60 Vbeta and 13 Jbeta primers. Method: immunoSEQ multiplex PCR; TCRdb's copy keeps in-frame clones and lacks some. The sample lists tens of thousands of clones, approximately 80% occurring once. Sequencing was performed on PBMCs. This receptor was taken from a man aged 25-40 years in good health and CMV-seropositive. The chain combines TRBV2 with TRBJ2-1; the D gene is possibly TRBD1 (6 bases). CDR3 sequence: CASTTGTTDEQFF. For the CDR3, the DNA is TGTGCCAGCACGACCGGGACAACTGATGAGCAGTTCTTC.